The 11 T cell receptor beta chains below were found in one sample sequenced in a study of long-term antiretroviral therapy in people with HIV. Researchers ran immunoSEQ v3.0 at survey level. Only in-frame clones appear in the TCRdb table, and some are missing; sequencing was by immunoSEQ multiplex PCR. The sample contains tens of thousands of clones, 87% of which appear only once. This specimen consisted of unsorted PBMCs, obtained 2 years after starting antiretroviral therapy. These receptors all stem from a man over 45 with HIV.

The chain recombines TRBV2 with TRBJ1-1; D not resolved. The germline CDR1 and CDR2 sequences are SNHLY and FYNNEI. V was clipped by 8 bases and J by 2 bases, with 12 bases between them. CDR3 length equals 13 residues. CDR3 amino acids: CASDQVGNTEAFF. The CDR3 nucleotides are TGTGCCAGCGACCAGGTCGGAAACACTGAAGCTTTCTTT.

The CDR3 loop is CASSSRRPFYGYTF. DNA of the CDR3: TGTGCCAGCAGCTCCCGAAGGCCGTTCTATGGCTACACCTTC. The chain uses TRBV11-3 and TRBJ1-2, with no clear D. This CDR3 has 14 amino acids. CDR1 and CDR2 (germline): SGHNT, YENEEA. V was trimmed by 4 bases and J by 4 bases, leaving 13 bases between them.

This chain connects TRBV19 to TRBJ2-7, with D possibly matching TRBD1 (6 bases). The V and J ends lost 6 bases and 2 bases respectively, with 14 bases between them. The length of the CDR3 is 14 residues. Germline V gives CDR1 LNHDA, CDR2 SQIVND (reference sequence). The CDR3 reads CASSTRTVTYEQYF. The CDR3 region has the DNA TGTGCCAGTAGCACGAGGACAGTAACCTACGAGCAGTACTTC.

This chain uses TRBV11-3 with TRBJ2-2; perhaps TRBD1 as D (6 bases). The CDR3 has 16 residues. The germline V gene has CDR1 SGHNT and CDR2 YENEEA. The V and J ends lost 6 bases and 2 bases respectively, with 16 bases between them. The CDR3 loop is CASSWDTNINTGELFF. CDR3 DNA sequence: TGTGCCAGCAGTTGGGACACAAATATAAACACCGGGGAGCTGTTTTTT.

The chain joins TRBV2 to TRBJ1-1, with 9 bases matching TRBD1. CDR1 and CDR2 from the germline V gene are SNHLY and FYNNEI. The CDR3 is made up of 13 amino acids. The V gene end was trimmed by 6 bases and the J gene end by 4 bases; junction bases not matched to a gene: 3. CDR3 DNA sequence: TGTGCCAGCAGGGGACAGGGTATCACTGAAGCTTTCTTT. Its protein is CASRGQGITEAFF.

The chain uses TRBV4-1 and TRBJ2-2, with TRBD2 matching over 11 bases. With V trimmed by 6 bases and J by 5 bases, 11 bases remained unmatched. Germline values: CDR1 MGHRA, CDR2 YSYEKL. The CDR3 is made up of 17 amino acids. For the CDR3, the DNA is TGCGCCAGCAGGTGGATAGCGGGAGGGCCGCGGACCGGGGAGCTGTTTTTT. Translation gives CASRWIAGGPRTGELFF.

The count of this clone is one. The chain couples TRBV28 to TRBJ2-7, with 7 bases lining up with TRBD1. Losses at the gene ends were 4 bases for V and 3 bases for J; bases not matched to a gene: 15. Germline V CDR1 and CDR2: MDHEN, SYDVKM. This CDR3 has 17 amino acids. The CDR3 here is CASSYNVGRGGLYEQYF. CDR3 DNA sequence: TGTGCCAGCAGTTATAACGTGGGTCGAGGGGGCCTCTACGAGCAGTACTTC.

The chain recombines TRBV5-1 with TRBJ1-1, with TRBD1 matching 7 bases. The CDR3 covers 12 residues. Germline V gene sequence: CDR1 SGHRS, CDR2 YFSETQ. Trimming took 4 bases from V and 7 from J; bases not matched to a gene: 4. The CDR3 loop reads CASSRDRDEAFF. CDR3 in DNA: TGCGCCAGCAGCCGCGACAGGGATGAAGCTTTCTTT.

This chain connects TRBV28 to TRBJ2-7, with a tentative D call TRBD1 (5 bases). This CDR3 contains 12 residues. V gave up 6 bases and J gave up 6 bases, with 12 bases separating them. Germline CDR1 MDHEN, CDR2 SYDVKM. The DNA of the CDR3 is TGTGCCAGCAGCCTTGACAGCCCCGAGCAGTACTTC. It is translated as CASSLDSPEQYF. The full variable domain, in which reference TRBV28 and TRBJ2-7 provide the parts outside the CDR3, is DVKVTQSSRYLVKRTGEKVFLECVQDMDHENMFWYRQDPGLGLRLIYFSYDVKMKEKGDIPEGYSVSREKKERFSLILESASTNQTSMYLCASSLDSPEQYFGPGTRLTVT.

The J gene is TRBJ1-1, the V gene TRBV30; no definite D call. V shed 5 bases and J shed 0 bases, with 7 bases lying between them. Germline values: CDR1 GTSNPN, CDR2 SVGIG (reference sequence). The CDR3 length is 12 residues. The CDR3 loop is CAWGLLNTEAFF. The CDR3 DNA reads as TGTGCCTGGGGACTTTTGAACACTGAAGCTTTCTTT.

The V gene is TRBV28, the J gene TRBJ1-4; D gene unclear. CDR1 and CDR2 (germline): MDHEN, SYDVKM. This CDR3 is built from 14 residues. Trimming took off 3 bases at V and 2 bases at J, with 7 bases between the two ends. As DNA, the CDR3 is TGTGCCAGCAGTTTCTTACTCACTAATGAAAAACTGTTTTTT. It translates to CASSFLLTNEKLFF.